Listed here is a single T cell receptor (beta chain). Profiling relied on immunoSEQ multiplex PCR, and the TCRdb table lists in-frame clones only, not all of them. The table has about 110,000 clones, about 80% seen once. This entry comes from a study of control samples from healthy donors and cancer patients. Germline V gene data show CDR1 as MDHEN and CDR2 as SYDVKM. CDR3 length: 14 residues. The germline V and J ends were trimmed by 2 bases and 7 bases, with 12 bases remaining between them. The chain combines TRBV28 with TRBJ1-5; D may be TRBD1 (6 bases). Specimen: blood. The sequence was collected from a woman between 45 and 60 years old in good health. CDR3 coding DNA: TGTGCCAGCAGTTTACCGGTAGGGGGACAGCCCCAGCATTTT. This codes for CASSLPVGGQPQHF.